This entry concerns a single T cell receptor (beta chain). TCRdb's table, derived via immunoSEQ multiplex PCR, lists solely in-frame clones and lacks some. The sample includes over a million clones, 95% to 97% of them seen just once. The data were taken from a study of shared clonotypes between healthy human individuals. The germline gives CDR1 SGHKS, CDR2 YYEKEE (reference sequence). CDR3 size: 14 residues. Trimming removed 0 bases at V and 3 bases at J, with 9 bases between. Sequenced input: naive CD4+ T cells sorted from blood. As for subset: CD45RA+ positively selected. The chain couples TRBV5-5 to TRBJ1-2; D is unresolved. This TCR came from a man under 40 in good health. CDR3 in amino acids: CASSLDIRDYGYTF. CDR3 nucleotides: TGTGCCAGCAGCTTGGATATAAGGGACTATGGCTACACCTTC.